This is a list of T cell receptor beta chains from one sample in a study of CD8+ T cells in alopecia areata. Generated by immunoSEQ multiplex PCR, the TCRdb table keeps only in-frame clones and is missing some. The repertoire holds about 280,000 clones, with nearly 60% as singletons. Here the sequenced sample was CD4+ T cells sorted from blood, taken at week 24, from a patient treated with tofacitinib. The receptors stem from a human donor with alopecia areata. Each CDR3 is given with its conserved first and last residue. A D gene is named only where the DNA matches it firmly. Clone size is shown for a subset of rows, as once, few, many or a class of expanded clone.

clone_size,v_call,j_call,d_call,cdr3_aa,cdr3_nt
few,TRBV7-9,TRBJ2-1,TRBD1,CASSPYPGQGVEQFF,TGTGCCAGCAGCCCTTATCCGGGACAGGGGGTTGAGCAGTTCTTC
once,TRBV6-5,TRBJ2-5,-,CASSYSGGGGQETQYF,TGTGCCAGCAGTTACTCAGGAGGGGGGGGTCAAGAGACCCAGTACTTC
-,TRBV9,TRBJ1-5,-,CASSVAGYSNQPQHF,TGTGCCAGCAGCGTAGCCGGTTATAGCAATCAGCCCCAGCATTTT
-,TRBV29-1,TRBJ1-1,-,CSVGRVMLNTEAFF,TGCAGCGTTGGACGGGTGATGTTGAACACTGAAGCTTTCTTT
-,TRBV7-2,TRBJ2-7,-,CASSLESYEQYF,TGTGCCAGCAGCTTAGAAAGCTACGAGCAGTACTTC
few,TRBV6-1,TRBJ2-4,-,CASSGVLGGQAKNIQYF,TGTGCCAGCAGTGGCGTACTCGGGGGGCAGGCCAAAAACATTCAGTACTTC
-,TRBV4-3,TRBJ2-1,TRBD1,CASSHRTGGYEQFF,TGCGCCAGCAGCCACCGGACAGGGGGGTATGAGCAGTTCTTC
-,TRBV13,TRBJ2-7,-,CASSLGPEQYF,TGTGCCAGCAGCTTAGGCCCCGAGCAGTACTTC
-,TRBV29-1,TRBJ1-1,-,CSVAPGGDTEAFF,TGCAGCGTGGCTCCGGGGGGGGACACTGAAGCTTTCTTT
-,TRBV5-1,TRBJ1-2,TRBD1,CASSPGTGARSYTF,TGCGCCAGCAGCCCCGGAACAGGGGCCCGGAGCTACACCTTC
-,TRBV2,TRBJ2-3,-,CASSSGFDPSTDTQYF,TGTGCCAGCAGCTCCGGTTTCGACCCTAGCACAGATACGCAGTATTTT
-,TRBV7-8,TRBJ1-5,TRBD1,CASSLARDRNQPQHF,TGTGCCAGCAGCTTAGCGCGGGACAGAAATCAGCCCCAGCATTTT
-,TRBV28,TRBJ2-5,-,CASSLSNRAETQYF,TGTGCCAGCAGTTTATCCAATCGGGCGGAGACCCAGTACTTC
-,TRBV4-3,TRBJ1-2,TRBD1,CASSQYLTGTGVGYTF,TGCGCCAGCAGCCAATACCTGACGGGGACAGGGGTCGGCTACACCTTC
-,TRBV25-1,TRBJ2-6,-,CASSPSGANVLTF,TGTGCCAGCAGTCCCTCTGGGGCCAACGTCCTGACTTTC
-,TRBV30,TRBJ1-1,-,CAWSGKTGSEAFF,TGTGCCTGGAGTGGGAAAACAGGGAGCGAAGCTTTCTTT
-,TRBV30,TRBJ1-1,TRBD1,CAWSAPGGATEAFF,TGTGCCTGGAGTGCCCCAGGGGGTGCTACTGAAGCTTTCTTT
-,TRBV14,TRBJ2-7,-,CASSQVKVREQYF,TGTGCCAGCAGCCAAGTGAAGGTGAGGGAGCAGTACTTC
few,TRBV7-2,TRBJ2-2,-,CASSSPGLTNTGELFF,TGTGCCAGCAGCTCCCCAGGGTTAACGAACACCGGGGAGCTGTTTTTT
few,TRBV7-2,TRBJ1-3,-,CASSLGGGLRSGNTIYF,TGTGCCAGCAGCTTAGGCGGGGGTCTTAGGTCTGGAAACACCATATATTTT
-,TRBV6-1,TRBJ2-3,-,CASSPSGRGTDTQYF,TGTGCCAGCAGTCCCTCCGGGAGAGGCACAGATACGCAGTATTTT
-,TRBV29-1,TRBJ2-7,-,CSVTEGRNEQYF,TGCAGCGTAACCGAGGGCCGGAACGAGCAGTACTTC
-,TRBV25-1,TRBJ1-1,TRBD1,CASRNSGTGTNTEAFF,TGTGCCAGCAGAAATTCCGGGACAGGGACGAACACTGAAGCTTTCTTT
few,TRBV23-1,TRBJ1-4,TRBD1,CASSPVRTGVIEKLFF,TGCGCCAGCAGTCCCGTTCGGACAGGGGTTATCGAAAAACTGTTTTTT
-,TRBV5-1,TRBJ2-1,-,CASSLQYGGPPHNEQFF,TGCGCCAGCAGCTTGCAGTACGGGGGGCCCCCGCACAATGAGCAGTTCTTC
-,TRBV5-6,TRBJ1-6,-,CASSLVGGLGSPLHF,TGTGCCAGCAGCTTGGTTGGGGGGCTAGGGTCACCCCTCCACTTT
-,TRBV6-5,TRBJ2-7,TRBD1,CASSPRTGGYEQYF,TGTGCCAGCAGCCCCAGGACAGGGGGCTACGAGCAGTACTTC
-,TRBV23-1,TRBJ2-1,-,CASSDGPRGIEQFF,TGCGCCAGCAGTGATGGACCTCGGGGAATTGAGCAGTTCTTC
once,TRBV6-5,TRBJ1-2,-,CASSPTRSRGYTF,TGTGCCAGCAGTCCGACCCGGAGTCGTGGCTACACCTTC
-,TRBV30,TRBJ1-6,-,CAWSRRSPLHF,TGTGCCTGGAGCCGGCGTTCACCCCTCCACTTT
-,TRBV27,TRBJ1-2,-,CASKDYSYGYTF,TGTGCCAGCAAGGATTACAGCTATGGCTACACCTTC
few,TRBV15,TRBJ2-1,TRBD2,CATSRTSGTTYNEQFF,TGTGCCACCAGCAGGACTAGCGGGACGACCTACAATGAGCAGTTCTTC
-,TRBV30,TRBJ1-2,TRBD1,CAWNQQGDGYTF,TGTGCCTGGAACCAACAGGGGGATGGCTACACCTTC
-,TRBV7-9,TRBJ1-6,TRBD1,CASSLGNRGNSPLHF,TGTGCCAGCAGCTTAGGCAACAGGGGAAATTCACCCCTCCACTTT
-,TRBV29-1,TRBJ2-5,-,CSVFRRTQYF,TGCAGCGTTTTTCGTCGGACCCAGTACTTC
-,TRBV30,TRBJ2-7,-,CAWSVGDPSYEQYF,TGTGCCTGGAGTGTTGGGGACCCCTCCTACGAGCAGTACTTC
-,TRBV28,TRBJ1-5,-,CASSFKGQGARQPQHF,TGTGCCAGCAGTTTTAAGGGGCAGGGCGCGAGGCAGCCCCAGCATTTT
-,TRBV9,TRBJ1-3,TRBD1,CASGWGQGPSGNTIYF,TGTGCCAGCGGGTGGGGACAGGGCCCCTCTGGAAACACCATATATTTT
-,TRBV29-1,TRBJ1-1,-,CSVGLLARAEAFF,TGCAGCGTTGGTTTGCTTGCCCGGGCTGAAGCTTTCTTT
-,TRBV27,TRBJ2-3,-,CASSLAAVTDTQYF,TGTGCCAGCAGTTTAGCAGCGGTCACAGATACGCAGTATTTT
-,TRBV29-1,TRBJ2-5,-,CSAYPPRQETQYF,TGCAGCGCCTACCCCCCCCGCCAAGAGACCCAGTACTTC
-,TRBV19,TRBJ1-6,-,CASSLRTGSDNSPLHF,TGTGCCAGTAGTCTGCGAACAGGGAGCGATAATTCACCCCTCCACTTT
few,TRBV7-2,TRBJ2-7,TRBD1,CASSLGGQGRYEQYF,TGTGCCAGCAGCTTAGGAGGACAGGGGAGGTACGAGCAGTACTTC
few,TRBV28,TRBJ2-7,-,CASRSLQGGSYEQYF,TGTGCCAGCAGATCCCTGCAAGGGGGCTCCTACGAGCAGTACTTC
-,TRBV10-3,TRBJ2-5,-,CAISPGTREQETQYF,TGTGCCATCAGTCCGGGCACCAGGGAGCAAGAGACCCAGTACTTC
-,TRBV11-2,TRBJ2-4,TRBD1,CASSLMVTGVKPKNIQYF,TGTGCCAGCAGCTTAATGGTTACAGGGGTCAAGCCCAAAAACATTCAGTACTTC
-,TRBV2,TRBJ2-1,TRBD1,CASSESRGLGNEQFF,TGTGCCAGCAGTGAGTCCAGGGGGTTAGGCAATGAGCAGTTCTTC
-,TRBV15,TRBJ2-2,TRBD2,CATSSSRTSNTGELFF,TGTGCCACCAGCAGCAGTAGGACTAGCAACACCGGGGAGCTGTTTTTT
-,TRBV18,TRBJ2-6,-,CASSPGTGGANVLTF,TGTGCCAGCTCACCAGGGACTGGTGGGGCCAACGTCCTGACTTTC
-,TRBV7-9,TRBJ1-1,-,CASSFGVQENTEAFF,TGTGCCAGCAGCTTCGGCGTTCAGGAGAACACTGAAGCTTTCTTT
-,TRBV10-3,TRBJ2-5,-,CAISESGETQYF,TGTGCCATCAGTGAGTCGGGTGAGACCCAGTACTTC
-,TRBV7-9,TRBJ2-5,TRBD2,CASSLIAGQETQYF,TGTGCCAGCAGCTTGATAGCGGGGCAAGAGACCCAGTACTTC
-,TRBV5-5,TRBJ2-5,TRBD1,CASSRPGQEAETQYF,TGTGCCAGCAGCAGGCCGGGACAGGAGGCGGAGACCCAGTACTTC
few,TRBV6-6,TRBJ1-2,-,CASSYYGTDYGYTF,TGTGCCAGCAGTTACTATGGAACAGATTATGGCTACACCTTC
few,TRBV15,TRBJ2-2,-,CATSRDTLTDFTTNTGELFF,TGTGCCACCAGCAGAGATACCCTGACAGATTTTACTACGAACACCGGGGAGCTGTTTTTT
-,TRBV7-8,TRBJ2-7,-,CASSPGSNVYEQYF,TGTGCCAGCAGCCCTGGTAGCAACGTCTACGAGCAGTACTTC
-,TRBV30,TRBJ2-3,-,CAWRGTVPTDTQYF,TGTGCCTGGAGGGGGACCGTCCCCACAGATACGCAGTATTTT